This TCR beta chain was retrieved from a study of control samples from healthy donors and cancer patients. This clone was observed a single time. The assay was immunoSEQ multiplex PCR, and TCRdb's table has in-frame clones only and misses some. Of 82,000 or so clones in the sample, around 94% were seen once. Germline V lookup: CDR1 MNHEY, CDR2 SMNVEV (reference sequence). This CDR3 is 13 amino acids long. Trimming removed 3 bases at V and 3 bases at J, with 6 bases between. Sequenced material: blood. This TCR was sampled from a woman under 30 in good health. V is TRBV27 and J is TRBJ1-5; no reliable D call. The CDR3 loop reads CASSLSYNQPQHF. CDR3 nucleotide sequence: TGTGCCAGCAGTTTGTCCTACAATCAGCCCCAGCATTTT.